This entry lists 8 T cell receptor beta chains sequenced from one sample in a study of blood T cell repertoires in COVID-19. Measured with immunoSEQ multiplex PCR; TCRdb has only the in-frame clones, and not every one. The table has 150,000 to 200,000 clones, about 85% seen once. Sequenced material: peripheral blood. The receptor source for this set is a man aged 55 to 70 with active or convalescent COVID-19.

The rearrangement joins TRBV7-3 to TRBJ2-4; possible D gene TRBD2, 6 bases. Looked up from germline, CDR1 is SGHTA and CDR2 is FQGTGA. Trimming stripped 3 bases from V and 1 base from J, with 13 bases between. The CDR3 length is 16 residues. The CDR3 bases are TGTGCCAGCAGCTTGGGGCGGGGAGACGCCAAAAACATTCAGTACTTC. It encodes CASSLGRGDAKNIQYF.

A single count supports this clone. The V call is TRBV3-1 (or the pseudogene TRBV3-2), the J call TRBJ2-7; the match to TRBD2 covers 8 bases. The germline V gene has CDR1 LGHDT and CDR2 YNNKEL (reference sequence). Trimming removed 0 bases from V and 3 bases from J; junction bases left unmatched: 10. This CDR3 has 17 amino acids. The CDR3 loop is CASSQEVTGGPSYEQYF. Here the CDR3 DNA reads TGTGCCAGCAGCCAAGAGGTCACGGGGGGGCCCAGCTACGAGCAGTACTTC.

The rearrangement links TRBV5-1 to TRBJ1-1; D unclear. With 0 bases removed from V and 2 bases from J, the gap between germline ends came to 14 bases. The CDR3 totals 16 residues. Germline V lookup: CDR1 SGHRS, CDR2 YFSETQ. CDR3 loop: CASSLGHREPNTEAFF. The CDR3 nucleotides read TGCGCCAGCAGCTTGGGTCACCGGGAGCCAAACACTGAAGCTTTCTTT.

The gene calls are TRBV18 and TRBJ1-6; D may be TRBD1 (5 bases). Germline loops: CDR1 KGHSH, CDR2 LQKENI. Trimming took 3 bases from V and 6 from J, leaving 12 bases between them. The CDR3 runs 15 residues. CDR3 sequence reads: CASSPVSGFNSPLHF. DNA of the CDR3: TGTGCCAGCTCACCGGTGTCAGGGTTTAATTCACCCCTCCACTTT.

The gene calls are TRBV4-1 and TRBJ2-7, with a weak D call TRBD2 (5 bases). Germline CDR1 is MGHRA and CDR2 is YSYEKL. Trimming took 4 bases from V and 7 from J, leaving 20 bases between them. This CDR3 has 15 residues. The CDR3 here is CASSPGKATPWEQYF. The CDR3 DNA reads as TGCGCCAGCAGCCCCGGGAAAGCGACGCCTTGGGAGCAGTACTTC.

This chain joins TRBV2 and TRBJ2-5; TRBD2 matches 10 bases. Trimming cost V 8 bases and J 4 bases; bases outside gene matches: 13. Germline values: CDR1 SNHLY, CDR2 FYNNEI. The CDR3 spans 16 residues. Here the CDR3 DNA reads TGTGCCAGCGATACTATGGCTAGCGGGGGCGGAGAGACCCAGTACTTC. Translating it yields CASDTMASGGGETQYF.

The table lists this clone with a count of one. J is TRBJ1-2 and V is TRBV5-4; 10 bases align to TRBD1. Per germline, CDR1 SGHNT and CDR2 YYREEE (reference sequence). This CDR3 region has 14 residues. The J segment lost 8 bases and the V segment lost 2 bases, leaving 6 bases of the junction unmatched. The CDR3 sequence: CASSFDRGLWGYTF. The DNA for the CDR3 is TGTGCCAGCAGCTTCGACAGGGGGCTTTGGGGCTACACCTTC.

V usage is TRBV28 and J usage is TRBJ2-3; 7 bases are shared with TRBD1. The CDR3 has 15 residues. Per the germline V gene, CDR1 is MDHEN and CDR2 is SYDVKM. V shed 2 bases, J shed 1 base, and the junction held 3 bases outside the gene matches. DNA of the CDR3: TGTGCCAGCAGTTTAAGGGGGCACGGCACAGATACGCAGTATTTT. Its protein product is CASSLRGHGTDTQYF.